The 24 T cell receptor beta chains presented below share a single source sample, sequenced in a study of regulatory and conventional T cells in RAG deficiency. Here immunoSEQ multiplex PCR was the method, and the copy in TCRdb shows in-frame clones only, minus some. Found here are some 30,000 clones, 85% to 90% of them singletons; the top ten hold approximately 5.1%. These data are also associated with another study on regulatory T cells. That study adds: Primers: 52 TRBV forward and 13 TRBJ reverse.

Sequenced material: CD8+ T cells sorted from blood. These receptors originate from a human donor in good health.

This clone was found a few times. CDR3 residues: CASSYSRGGNQPQHF. As DNA, the CDR3 is TGTGCCAGCAGTTACTCAAGGGGCGGCAATCAGCCCCAGCATTTT. The gene calls are TRBV6-5 and TRBJ1-5, with a tentative D call TRBD1 (5 bases). This CDR3 has 15 residues. Germline-derived CDR1 and CDR2 are MNHEY and SVGAGI. V lost 0 bases to trimming and J lost 2 bases, with 8 bases between them.

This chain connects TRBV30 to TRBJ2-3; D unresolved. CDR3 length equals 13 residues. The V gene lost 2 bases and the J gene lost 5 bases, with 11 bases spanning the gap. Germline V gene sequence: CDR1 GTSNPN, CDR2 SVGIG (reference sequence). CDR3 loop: CAWSYGDGDTQYF. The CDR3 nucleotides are TGTGCCTGGAGTTATGGAGACGGAGATACGCAGTATTTT.

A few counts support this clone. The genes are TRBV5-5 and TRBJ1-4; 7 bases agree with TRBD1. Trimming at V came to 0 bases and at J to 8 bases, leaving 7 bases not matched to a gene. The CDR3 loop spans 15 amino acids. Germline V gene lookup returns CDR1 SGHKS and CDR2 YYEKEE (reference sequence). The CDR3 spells CASSLDDREGEKLFF. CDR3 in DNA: TGTGCCAGCAGCTTGGATGACAGGGAGGGGGAAAAACTGTTTTTT.

CDR3 sequence (DNA): TGTGCCAGCAGGTCGGGCTCTACTGCCTTTGCGGAGCAGTTCTTC. It yields the protein CASRSGSTAFAEQFF. The rearrangement uses TRBV7-9 and TRBJ2-1; D gene uncertain. CDR1 is SEHNR, CDR2 FQNEAQ, per germline (reference sequence). Trimming removed 6 bases at V and 10 bases at J, with 22 bases between. The CDR3 loop spans 15 amino acids.

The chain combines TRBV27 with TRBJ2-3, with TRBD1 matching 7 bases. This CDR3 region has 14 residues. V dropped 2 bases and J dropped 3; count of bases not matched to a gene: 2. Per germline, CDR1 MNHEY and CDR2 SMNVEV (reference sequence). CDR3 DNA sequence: TGTGCCAGCAGTTTAGTGACAGGGACAGATACGCAGTATTTT. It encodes CASSLVTGTDTQYF.

The chain's CDR3 is CASSLEALVGDKEPYEQYF. Here the CDR3 DNA reads TGTGCCAGCAGCTTAGAGGCGTTGGTAGGGGATAAGGAACCCTACGAGCAGTACTTC. The V and J genes are TRBV7-2 and TRBJ2-7, with D possibly TRBD1 on 5 matching bases. Germline lookup yields CDR1 SGHTA and CDR2 FQGNSA. Deletions cut 1 base from V and 2 bases from J, with 24 bases between. The CDR3 has 19 residues.

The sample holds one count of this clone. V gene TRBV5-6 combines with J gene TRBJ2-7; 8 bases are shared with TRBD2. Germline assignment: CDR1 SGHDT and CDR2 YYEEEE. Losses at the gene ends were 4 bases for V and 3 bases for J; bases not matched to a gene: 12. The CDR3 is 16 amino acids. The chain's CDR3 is CASSPGGTWAIYEQYF. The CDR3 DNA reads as TGTGCCAGCAGCCCGGGGGGGACCTGGGCCATCTACGAGCAGTACTTC.

CDR3: CASSPRTLAGQETQYF. CDR3 DNA: TGTGCCAGCAGTCCGCGAACTCTAGCGGGACAAGAGACCCAGTACTTC. The chain carries TRBV27 and TRBJ2-5; 9 bases map to TRBD2. V dropped 5 bases and J dropped 2; count of bases not matched to a gene: 9. Looked up from germline, CDR1 is MNHEY and CDR2 is SMNVEV (reference sequence). CDR3 size: 16 residues.

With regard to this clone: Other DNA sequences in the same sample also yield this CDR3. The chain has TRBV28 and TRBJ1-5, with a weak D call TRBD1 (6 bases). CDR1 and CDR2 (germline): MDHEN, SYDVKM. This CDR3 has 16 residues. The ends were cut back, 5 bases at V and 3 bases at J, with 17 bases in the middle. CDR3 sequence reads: CASSGLTGPHNQPQHF. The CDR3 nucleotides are TGTGCCAGCAGTGGCCTCACAGGGCCCCACAATCAGCCCCAGCATTTT. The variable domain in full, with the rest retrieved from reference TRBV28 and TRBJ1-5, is DVKVTQSSRYLVKRTGEKVFLECVQDMDHENMFWYRQDPGLGLRLIYFSYDVKMKEKGDIPEGYSVSREKKERFSLILESASTNQTSMYLCASSGLTGPHNQPQHFGDGTRLSIL.

CDR3 nucleotide sequence: TGTGCCAGCAGTGGCGGGGGAGTACCCTCCTACGAGCAGTACTTC. Its translation: CASSGGGVPSYEQYF. V is TRBV6-1 and J is TRBJ2-5; the match to TRBD2 covers 7 bases. The J call may be incorrect, as the DNA end agrees better with TRBJ2-7. The CDR3 has 15 amino acids. The V gene's germline CDR1 is MNHNS and CDR2 SASEGT.

The CDR3 coding sequence is TGTGCCAGCAGCCCGGGGCCGGTCTTTATGCATTTT. Residues: CASSPGPVFMHF. The V call is TRBV5-8, the J call TRBJ1-5; a weak D match, TRBD1 (5 bases). The length of the CDR3 is 12 residues. Germline V CDR1 and CDR2: SGHTS, YDEGEE. Trimming took 4 bases from V and 15 from J, leaving 17 bases between them.

This chain's CDR3 is CASSFGTGEETQYF. CDR3 bases: TGTGCCAGCAGCTTTGGGACAGGGGAGGAGACCCAGTACTTC. This chain links TRBV7-9 with TRBJ2-5, with 10 bases that match TRBD1. Germline lookup yields CDR1 SEHNR and CDR2 FQNEAQ (reference sequence). Trimming removed 3 bases from V and 5 bases from J; junction bases left unmatched: 3. This CDR3 comprises 14 residues.

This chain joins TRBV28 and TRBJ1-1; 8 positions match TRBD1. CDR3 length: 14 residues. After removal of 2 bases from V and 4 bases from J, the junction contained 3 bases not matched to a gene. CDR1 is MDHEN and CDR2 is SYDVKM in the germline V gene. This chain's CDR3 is CASSLQDRGTEAFF. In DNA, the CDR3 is TGTGCCAGCAGTTTACAAGACAGGGGCACTGAAGCTTTCTTT.

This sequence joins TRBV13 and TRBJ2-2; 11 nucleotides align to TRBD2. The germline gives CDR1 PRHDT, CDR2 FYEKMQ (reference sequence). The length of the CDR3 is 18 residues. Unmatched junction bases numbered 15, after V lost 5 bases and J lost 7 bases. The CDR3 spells CASSPGAGTSGAIGELFF. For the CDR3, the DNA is TGTGCCAGCAGCCCCGGGGCTGGGACTAGCGGAGCGATCGGGGAGCTGTTTTTT. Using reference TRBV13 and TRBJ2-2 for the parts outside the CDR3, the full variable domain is AAGVIQSPRHLIKEKRETATLKCYPIPRHDTVYWYQQGPGQDPQFLISFYEKMQSDKGSIPDRFSAQQFSDYHSELNMSSLELGDSALYFCASSPGAGTSGAIGELFFGEGSRLTVL.

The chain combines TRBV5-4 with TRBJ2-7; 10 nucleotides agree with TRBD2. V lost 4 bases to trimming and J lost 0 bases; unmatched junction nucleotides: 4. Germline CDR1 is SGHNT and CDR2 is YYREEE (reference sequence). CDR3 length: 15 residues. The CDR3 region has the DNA TGTGCCAGCAGCCTTAGCGGGGGGATCTCCTACGAGCAGTACTTC. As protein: CASSLSGGISYEQYF.

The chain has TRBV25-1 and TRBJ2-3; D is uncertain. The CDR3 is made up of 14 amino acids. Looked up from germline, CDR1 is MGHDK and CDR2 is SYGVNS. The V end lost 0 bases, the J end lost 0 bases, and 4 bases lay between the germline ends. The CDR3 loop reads CASSEYLSTDTQYF. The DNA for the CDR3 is TGTGCCAGCAGTGAATATCTGAGCACAGATACGCAGTATTTT.

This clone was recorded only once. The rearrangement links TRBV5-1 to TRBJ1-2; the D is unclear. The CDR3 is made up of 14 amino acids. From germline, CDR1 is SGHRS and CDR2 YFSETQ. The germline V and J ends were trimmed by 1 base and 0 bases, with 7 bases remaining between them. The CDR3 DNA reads TGCGCCAGCAGCTTGACTGATTCTAACTATGGCTACACCTTC. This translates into CASSLTDSNYGYTF.

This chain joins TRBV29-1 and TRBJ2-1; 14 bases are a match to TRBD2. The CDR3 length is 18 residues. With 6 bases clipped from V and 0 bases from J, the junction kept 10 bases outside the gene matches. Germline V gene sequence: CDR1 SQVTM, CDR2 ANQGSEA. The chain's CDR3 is CSVGTSGSSFYSYNEQFF. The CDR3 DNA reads TGCAGCGTGGGGACTAGCGGGAGCTCATTCTACTCCTACAATGAGCAGTTCTTC.

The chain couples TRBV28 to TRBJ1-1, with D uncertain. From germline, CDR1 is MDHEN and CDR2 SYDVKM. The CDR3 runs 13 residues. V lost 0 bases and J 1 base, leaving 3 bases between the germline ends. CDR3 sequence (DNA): TGTGCCAGCAGTTTATGGCAGAACACTGAAGCTTTCTTT. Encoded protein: CASSLWQNTEAFF. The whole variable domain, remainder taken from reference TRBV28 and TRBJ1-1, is DVKVTQSSRYLVKRTGEKVFLECVQDMDHENMFWYRQDPGLGLRLIYFSYDVKMKEKGDIPEGYSVSREKKERFSLILESASTNQTSMYLCASSLWQNTEAFFGQGTRLTVV.

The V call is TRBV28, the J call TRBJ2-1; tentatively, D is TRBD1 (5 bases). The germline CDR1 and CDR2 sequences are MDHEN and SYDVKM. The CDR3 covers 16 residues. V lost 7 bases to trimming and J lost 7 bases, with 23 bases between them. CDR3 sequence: CASTPPHRTRTNEQFF. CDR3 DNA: TGTGCCAGCACTCCCCCCCACAGGACGCGGACGAATGAGCAGTTCTTC.

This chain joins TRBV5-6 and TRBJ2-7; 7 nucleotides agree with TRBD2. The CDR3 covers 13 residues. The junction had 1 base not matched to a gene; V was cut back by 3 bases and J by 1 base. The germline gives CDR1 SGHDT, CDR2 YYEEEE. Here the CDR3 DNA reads TGTGCCAGCAGCTGGGACTATTCCTACGAGCAGTACTTC. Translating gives CASSWDYSYEQYF.

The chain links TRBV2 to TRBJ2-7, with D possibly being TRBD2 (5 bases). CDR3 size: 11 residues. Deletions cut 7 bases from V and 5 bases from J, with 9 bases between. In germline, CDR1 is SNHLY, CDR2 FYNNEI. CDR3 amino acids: CASNEEDEQYF. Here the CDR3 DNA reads TGTGCCAGCAACGAGGAGGACGAGCAGTACTTC. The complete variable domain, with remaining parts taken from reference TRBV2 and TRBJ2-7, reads EPEVTQTPSHQVTQMGQEVILRCVPISNHLYFYWYRQILGQKVEFLVSFYNNEISEKSEIFDDQFSVERPDGSNFTLKIRSTKLEDSAMYFCASNEEDEQYFGPGTRLTVT.

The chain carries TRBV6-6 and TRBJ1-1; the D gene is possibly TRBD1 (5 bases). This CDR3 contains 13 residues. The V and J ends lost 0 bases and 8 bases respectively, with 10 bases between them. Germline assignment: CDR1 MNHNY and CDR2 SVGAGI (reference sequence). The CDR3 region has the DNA TGTGCCAGCAGTTACTCGAAATACAGGGAAGCTTTCTTT. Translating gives CASSYSKYREAFF.

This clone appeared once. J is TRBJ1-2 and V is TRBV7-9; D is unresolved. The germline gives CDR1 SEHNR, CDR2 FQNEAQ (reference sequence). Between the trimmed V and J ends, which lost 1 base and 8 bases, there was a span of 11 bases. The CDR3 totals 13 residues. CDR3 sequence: CASSLGESGGYTF. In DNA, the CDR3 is TGTGCCAGCAGCTTAGGGGAGTCCGGCGGCTACACCTTC.